This T cell receptor (beta chain) was sequenced in a study of T cell responses to AZD1222 COVID-19 vaccine. Broader study findings: Regions left unmutated in variants are reportedly the target of nearly half of spike-specific TCRs. A rise in Spike-specific TCR breadth and depth followed two AZD1222 doses.

V lost 4 bases and J lost 7, with 18 bases in between. The germline CDR1 and CDR2 sequences are SGHTS and YDEGEE. CDR3 size: 15 residues. With respect to this clone: The antigen is undetermined.

Data came from immunoSEQ multiplex PCR; TCRdb stores just in-frame clones and leaves some out. This sample has more than 70,000 clones, with about 88% found just once. The specimen comprised peripheral blood, sampled on day 0 of AZD1222 vaccination. The chain joins TRBV5-8 to TRBJ1-5; the D is unclear. The source is an adult in good health. CDR3 DNA: TGTGCCAGCAGCGGCGCGGGTCTCACCGGCCAGCCCCAGCATTTT. Translation gives CASSGAGLTGQPQHF.